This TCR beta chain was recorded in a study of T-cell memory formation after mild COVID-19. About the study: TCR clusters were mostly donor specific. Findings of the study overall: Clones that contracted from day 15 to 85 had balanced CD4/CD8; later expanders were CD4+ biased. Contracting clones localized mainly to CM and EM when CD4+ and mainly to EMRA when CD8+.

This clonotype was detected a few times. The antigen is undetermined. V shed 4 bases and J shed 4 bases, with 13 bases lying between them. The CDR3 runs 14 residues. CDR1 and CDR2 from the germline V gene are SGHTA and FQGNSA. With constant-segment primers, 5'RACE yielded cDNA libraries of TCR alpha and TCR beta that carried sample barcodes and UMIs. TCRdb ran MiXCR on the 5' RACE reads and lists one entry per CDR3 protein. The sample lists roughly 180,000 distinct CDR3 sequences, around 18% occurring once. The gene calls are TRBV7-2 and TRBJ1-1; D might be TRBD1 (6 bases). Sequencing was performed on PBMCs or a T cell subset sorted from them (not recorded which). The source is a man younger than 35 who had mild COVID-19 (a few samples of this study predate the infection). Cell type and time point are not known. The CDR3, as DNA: TGTGCCAGCAGCTCAACACACAGGGTCACTGAAGCTTTCTTT. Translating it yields CASSSTHRVTEAFF.